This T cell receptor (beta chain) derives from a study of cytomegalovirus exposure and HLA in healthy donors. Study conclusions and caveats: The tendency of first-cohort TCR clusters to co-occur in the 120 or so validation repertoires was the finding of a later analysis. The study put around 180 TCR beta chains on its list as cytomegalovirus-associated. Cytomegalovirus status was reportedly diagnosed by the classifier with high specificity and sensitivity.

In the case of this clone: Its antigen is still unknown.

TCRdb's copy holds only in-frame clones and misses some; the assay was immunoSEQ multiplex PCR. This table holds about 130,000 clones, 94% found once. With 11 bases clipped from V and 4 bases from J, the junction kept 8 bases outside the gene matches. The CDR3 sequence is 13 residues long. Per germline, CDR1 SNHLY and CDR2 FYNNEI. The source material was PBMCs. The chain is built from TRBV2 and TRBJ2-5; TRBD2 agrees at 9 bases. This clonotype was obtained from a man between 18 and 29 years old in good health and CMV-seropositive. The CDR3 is CAGRTSELETQYF. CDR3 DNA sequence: TGTGCCGGACGGACTAGCGAGCTAGAGACCCAGTACTTC.